This is a list of T cell receptor beta chains from one sample in a study of STAT5B mutations in CD4+ large granular lymphocyte leukemia. Profiled with immunoSEQ multiplex PCR; TCRdb holds only in-frame clones, not every one. The repertoire includes 28,000 or so clones, 78% of them detected once, and approximately 0.98% sits in the top ten. Sequencing used CD4+ T cells from blood buffy coats. These receptors were collected from a human donor in good health. The CDR3 runs from the conserved cysteine through the conserved F or W. Fields, in order: clone size, D gene, V gene, J gene, CDR3 DNA, CDR3 protein. D genes are given only for firm matches. Size values are once, few and many counts, or a class for expanded clones, and some rows have none.

>NA|TRBD2|TRBV6-1|TRBJ2-5
TGTGCCAGCAGTGAAGCACAAGCCGCGGGAGGTGAGACCCAGTACTTC
CASSEAQAAGGETQYF
>NA|NA|TRBV7-2|TRBJ1-6
TGTGCCAGCAGCTTAAGTCGGGTGGACAATTCACCCCTCCACTTT
CASSLSRVDNSPLHF
>NA|TRBD2|TRBV5-1|TRBJ2-1
TGCGCCAGCAGCCCCCGACTAGCGGATAACAATGAGCAGTTCTTC
CASSPRLADNNEQFF
>once|NA|TRBV14|TRBJ2-3
TGTGCCAGCAGCCAAGAAAGCGGCCTTCTCACGCAGTATTTT
CASSQESGLLTQYF
>NA|TRBD2|TRBV6-1|TRBJ2-3
TGTGCCTTAGCGAATTTTAACATAGCGGGCGAACAGTATTTT
CALANFNIAGEQYF
>few|NA|TRBV30|TRBJ1-1
TGTGCCTGGAGTCGGAAGCAGAACACTGAAGCTTTCTTT
CAWSRKQNTEAFF
>NA|NA|TRBV9|TRBJ2-1
TGTGCCAGCAGCGCCCAAAGAGGGGGGGTCAATGAGCAGTTCTTC
CASSAQRGGVNEQFF
>NA|NA|TRBV7-9|TRBJ1-2
TGTGCCAGCAGCTTAGAGATGGGCGGCTACACCTTC
CASSLEMGGYTF
>NA|NA|TRBV21-1|TRBJ2-6
TGTGCCAGCAGCAAACCTTCGCAGACCGGGGCCTCTGGGGCCAACGTCCTGACTTTC
CASSKPSQTGASGANVLTF
>NA|TRBD1|TRBV5-5|TRBJ1-1
TGTGCCAGCAGCGTGCAGGGGGGTGTTTTGACTGAAGCTTTCTTT
CASSVQGGVLTEAFF
>NA|NA|TRBV19|TRBJ1-1
TGTGCCAGTAGGAACAGGGACGCTGAAGCTTTCTTT
CASRNRDAEAFF
>NA|TRBD2|TRBV6-6|TRBJ2-2
TGTGCCAGCAGGGCCCCAGCGGGGAGGGACACCGGGGAGCTGTTTTTT
CASRAPAGRDTGELFF
>NA|NA|TRBV7-2|TRBJ2-3
TGTGCCAGCAGCTTGGTCGCAGACACAGATACGCAGTATTTT
CASSLVADTDTQYF
>NA|NA|TRBV2|TRBJ1-4
TGTGCCAGCAGTGGGGGGAGGTCGGATGAAAAACTGTTTTTT
CASSGGRSDEKLFF
>NA|NA|TRBV19|TRBJ2-1
TGTGCCAGTAGTATTGGGCGAGAAGGACGGCAGTTCTTC
CASSIGREGRQFF
>NA|NA|TRBV27|TRBJ1-6
TGTGCCAGCAGTTTATCAGGGAGGGTTAGCAATTCACCCCTCCACTTT
CASSLSGRVSNSPLHF
>NA|NA|TRBV10-3|TRBJ1-1
TGTGCCATCAGTGAAAGTCCACGCACTGAAGCTTTCTTT
CAISESPRTEAFF
>NA|NA|TRBV30|TRBJ2-2
TGTGCCTGGAGTAACGTGGACCCCGGGGAGCTGTTTTTT
CAWSNVDPGELFF
>NA|NA|TRBV7-9|TRBJ2-3
TGTGCCAGCAGCTTAAGCTCGTCGCGGGCAGATACGCAGTATTTT
CASSLSSSRADTQYF
>NA|TRBD2|TRBV18|TRBJ2-1
TGTGCCAGCTCACCGCCGGGACTAGCGCCTTCGATTGAGCAGTTCTTC
CASSPPGLAPSIEQFF
>once|NA|TRBV13|TRBJ1-6
TGTGCCAGCAGCGCGAAACAGGGTCTACGGTCACCCCTCCACTTT
CASSAKQGLRSPLHF
>few|NA|TRBV7-6|TRBJ2-2
TGTGCCAGCAGCCATTTAAACACCGGGGAGCTGTTTTTT
CASSHLNTGELFF
>NA|NA|TRBV6-4|TRBJ1-1
TGTGCCAGCAGTGACCGGGCCCTTGGGGAAGCTTTCTTT
CASSDRALGEAFF
>NA|TRBD2|TRBV10-3|TRBJ2-3
TGTGCCATCAGTGAGTTAGCGGGGGGAAGCACAGATACGCAGTATTTT
CAISELAGGSTDTQYF
>NA|TRBD1|TRBV27|TRBJ1-1
TGTGCCAGCCTGGACAGGCCCAACACTGAAGCTTTCTTT
CASLDRPNTEAFF
>NA|TRBD2|TRBV28|TRBJ2-2
TGTGCCAGCAGTTTCGGTCTAGCGGGAGGATCGGCCGGGGAGCTGTTTTTT
CASSFGLAGGSAGELFF
>NA|NA|TRBV11-3|TRBJ2-1
TGTGCCAGCAGCTTCGGGCCGATCGGATACAATGAGCAGTTCTTC
CASSFGPIGYNEQFF
>NA|NA|TRBV19|TRBJ2-2
TGTGCCAGTAGTACCCGGGCAAACACCGGGGAGCTGTTTTTT
CASSTRANTGELFF
>NA|TRBD2|TRBV11-3|TRBJ2-1
TGTGCCAGCAGCTCTCGGGGGGGCTCCTACAATGAGCAGTTCTTC
CASSSRGGSYNEQFF
>few|NA|TRBV27|TRBJ1-5
TGTGCCAGCACTACCGTGCAGCCCCAGCATTTT
CASTTVQPQHF
>NA|TRBD2|TRBV5-6|TRBJ2-7
TGTGCCAGCAGCCCTCGGACAGCTGCGGGGGGGGTGCAGTACTTC
CASSPRTAAGGVQYF
>NA|TRBD2|TRBV7-2|TRBJ2-7
TGTGCCAGCAGCTTACAGGGACTAGCCTCACCCTACGAGCAGTACTTC
CASSLQGLASPYEQYF
>NA|NA|TRBV6-4|TRBJ1-5
TGTGCCACCCCTTTGAGAGGGGCGAACCAGCCCCAGCATTTT
CATPLRGANQPQHF
>few|TRBD2|TRBV7-2|TRBJ2-7
TGTGCCAGCAGCGGAGATGGCGGGAGGGCGTACTTC
CASSGDGGRAYF
>NA|NA|TRBV5-1|TRBJ1-1
TGCGCCAGCAGCGAGGGGGGAGGGAACACTGAAGCTTTCTTT
CASSEGGGNTEAFF
>few|TRBD1|TRBV28|TRBJ2-7
TGTGCCAGCAGCCGTGACAGGGAGAACCGTGCAGAGCAGTACTTC
CASSRDRENRAEQYF
>NA|NA|TRBV30|TRBJ2-5
TGTGCCTGGAGTACGTGGGCCCAAGAGACCCAGTACTTC
CAWSTWAQETQYF
>NA|NA|TRBV4-1|TRBJ1-2
TGCGCCAGCAGCCAAGTCTCAGGGATGGAAGGCTACACCTTC
CASSQVSGMEGYTF
>few|NA|TRBV2|TRBJ1-6
TGTGCCAGCAGTATCAACAGGGTCTCTAATTCACCCCTCCACTTT
CASSINRVSNSPLHF
>few|NA|TRBV28|TRBJ1-5
TGTGCCAGCAGTTTGGGGGGGCTTGAGCCCCAGCATTTT
CASSLGGLEPQHF
>NA|TRBD1|TRBV20-1|TRBJ1-2
TGCAGTGCCCAGGGGGCTCGGGGCTACACCTTC
CSAQGARGYTF
>NA|NA|TRBV12-2|TRBJ2-2
TGTGCAAGTCGCCCAGAAGGGGGGAAGTCGGGGTGTTTGGCCGGGGAGCTGTTTTTT
CASRPEGGKSGCLAGELFF
>NA|NA|TRBV7-2|TRBJ2-3
TGTGCCAGCAGCCCCTTAGGCCGAGATACGCAGTATTTT
CASSPLGRDTQYF
>NA|NA|TRBV5-6|TRBJ2-3
TGTGCCAGCAGTTATGCTTCAGATACGCAGTATTTT
CASSYASDTQYF
>NA|NA|TRBV18|TRBJ1-1
TGTGCCAGCTCATCGAACAGAGGGGACACTGAAGCTTTCTTT
CASSSNRGDTEAFF
>few|TRBD2|TRBV2|TRBJ2-1
TGTGCCAGCGGGGAAGCGGGAGTCGCCTACAATGAGCAGTTCTTC
CASGEAGVAYNEQFF
>NA|TRBD1|TRBV6-5|TRBJ2-2
TGTGCCAGCAGCCGGGACAGGGCCGCCGGGGAGCTGTTTTTT
CASSRDRAAGELFF
>few|NA|TRBV15|TRBJ1-4
TGTGCCACCAGCCTACGGACAGTGAATGAAAAACTGTTTTTT
CATSLRTVNEKLFF
>NA|NA|TRBV7-3|TRBJ2-2
TGTGCCAGCAGCTCACCGGGAATGGGTGTAACCGGGGAGCTGTTTTTT
CASSSPGMGVTGELFF
>once|NA|TRBV28|TRBJ2-7
TGTGCCAGCAGTTTTCGTCGAGGGTCCTACGAGCAGTACTTC
CASSFRRGSYEQYF
>NA|NA|TRBV7-2|TRBJ1-2
TGTGCCAGCAGCTGGAGGATAAACTATGGCTACACCTTC
CASSWRINYGYTF
>NA|NA|TRBV27|TRBJ2-1
TGTGCCAGCAGTTTAAAGGGGGGTGTTTCAGGGCAGTTCTTC
CASSLKGGVSGQFF
>NA|NA|TRBV5-6|TRBJ1-1
TGTGCCAGCAGCTTGCTAGCCTGGGTTGTAGGGGAAGCTTTCTTT
CASSLLAWVVGEAFF
>NA|NA|TRBV30|TRBJ1-1
TGTGCCTGGAGTGTAACGGGGGAAACTGAAGCTTTCTTT
CAWSVTGETEAFF
>NA|NA|TRBV19|TRBJ1-1
TGTGCCAGTAGCAATCCTTCGGGGAGGAAAGCTTTCTTT
CASSNPSGRKAFF
>few|NA|TRBV5-6|TRBJ1-1
TGTGCCAGCAGCTTGTTAGGGGAAAGCGGTGAAGCTTTCTTT
CASSLLGESGEAFF
>NA|TRBD2|TRBV19|TRBJ2-7
TGTGCCAGTAGTTCCGGCGGGAGGGCCCAGCAGTACTTC
CASSSGGRAQQYF